The 21 T cell receptor beta chains below come from one sample, sequenced in a study of blood T cell repertoires in COVID-19. This table comes from immunoSEQ multiplex PCR, and its TCRdb copy is limited to in-frame clones, with some not included. The sample records a few hundred thousand clones, about 86% being singletons. What was sequenced was PBMCs or T cells enriched from blood (not recorded which). Every receptor here comes from a woman aged 40 to 50 with acute COVID-19.

This clone was counted a single time. The CDR3 reads CASSARDRGFVGEQYF. Written as DNA, the CDR3 is TGTGCCAGCAGCGCGCGGGACAGGGGGTTCGTAGGCGAGCAGTACTTC. This chain joins TRBV7-6 and TRBJ2-7; TRBD1 matches 11 bases. The CDR3 covers 16 residues. Germline V CDR1 and CDR2: SGHVS, FNYEAQ. With 5 bases clipped from V and 6 bases from J, the junction kept 12 bases outside the gene matches.

The rearrangement links TRBV28 to TRBJ1-4; D gene unclear. The CDR3 runs to 13 residues. Looked up from germline, CDR1 is MDHEN and CDR2 is SYDVKM. Trimming took 3 bases from V and 8 from J, leaving 10 bases between them. The CDR3 DNA follows: TGTGCCAGCAGTTTCCCTAACGAGGAAAAACTGTTTTTT. It encodes CASSFPNEEKLFF.

V gene TRBV12-3 or TRBV12-4 combines with J gene TRBJ1-2; D is ambiguous. The CDR3 runs to 12 residues. V was cut by 5 bases and J by 4 bases, with 8 bases left in between. CDR3 sequence (DNA): TGTGCCAGCAGTCAGGCCCCCTATGGCTACACCTTC. It encodes CASSQAPYGYTF.

The gene calls are TRBV19 and TRBJ1-5; 7 bases agree with TRBD1. Germline V gives CDR1 LNHDA, CDR2 SQIVND (reference sequence). The ends lost 3 bases at V and 4 bases at J; junction bases unmatched: 3. This CDR3 comprises 14 residues. The CDR3 region has the DNA TGTGCCAGTAGTATCGACAGGGTGAATCAGCCCCAGCATTTT. Its translation: CASSIDRVNQPQHF.

V usage is TRBV9 and J usage is TRBJ1-2; D not resolved. Germline V gene sequence: CDR1 SGDLS, CDR2 YYNGEE. Trimming took off 6 bases at V and 0 bases at J, with 24 bases between the two ends. This CDR3 contains 18 residues. CDR3 loop: CASTLSPSRDGANYGYTF. The CDR3 DNA is TGTGCCAGCACCTTATCCCCCTCCCGGGATGGAGCTAACTATGGCTACACCTTC.

The rearrangement links TRBV24-1 to TRBJ2-2, with D maybe TRBD1 (6 bases). The germline V and J ends were trimmed by 7 bases and 1 base, with 15 bases remaining between them. CDR3 length: 16 amino acids. In germline, CDR1 is KGHDR, CDR2 SFDVKD. The CDR3 loop reads CATSSPTGLNTGELFF. CDR3 in DNA: TGTGCCACCAGCTCCCCCACAGGGCTGAACACCGGGGAGCTGTTTTTT.

J is TRBJ2-3 and V is TRBV28; 7 positions agree with TRBD2. Looked up from germline, CDR1 is MDHEN and CDR2 is SYDVKM. The V and J ends lost 0 bases and 0 bases, in that order; junction bases with no gene match: 0. The CDR3 covers 15 residues. The CDR3 nucleotides read TGTGCCAGCAGTTTATGGCGGGGGAGCACAGATACGCAGTATTTT. This translates into CASSLWRGSTDTQYF.

The chain links TRBV4-2 to TRBJ2-7; 13 nucleotides line up with TRBD2. After removal of 1 base from V and 5 bases from J, the junction contained 2 bases not matched to a gene. CDR1 and CDR2 from the germline V gene are LGHNA and YNFKEQ. This CDR3 is 15 amino acids long. For the CDR3, the DNA is TGTGCCAGCAGCCAAGGGACTAGCGGGAGCCACGAGCAGTACTTC. The encoded protein is CASSQGTSGSHEQYF.

This clone has a single count. The chain recombines TRBV11-2 with TRBJ2-1, with 11 bases matching TRBD2. Germline CDR1 is SGHAT and CDR2 is FQNNGV. J gave up 7 bases and V 1 base, and 6 bases lay outside the gene matches. CDR3 length: 16 amino acids. CDR3 residues: CASSLAVAGGRNEQFF. Here the CDR3 DNA reads TGTGCCAGCAGCTTAGCGGTAGCGGGAGGGAGGAATGAGCAGTTCTTC.

The chain joins TRBV2 to TRBJ1-5, with a weak D call TRBD1 (6 bases). V was cut by 7 bases and J by 9 bases, with 16 bases left in between. This CDR3 contains 13 residues. CDR1 is SNHLY and CDR2 is FYNNEI in the germline V gene. CDR3 sequence: CASNPDSGLPQHF. For the CDR3, the DNA is TGTGCCAGCAACCCGGACAGTGGATTGCCCCAGCATTTT. Filled out from reference TRBV2 and TRBJ1-5, the complete variable domain reads EPEVTQTPSHQVTQMGQEVILRCVPISNHLYFYWYRQILGQKVEFLVSFYNNEISEKSEIFDDQFSVERPDGSNFTLKIRSTKLEDSAMYFCASNPDSGLPQHFGDGTRLSIL.

The chain combines TRBV5-1 with TRBJ1-1; D uncertain. V was clipped by 4 bases and J by 8 bases, with 18 bases between them. This CDR3 spans 14 amino acids. Germline V lookup: CDR1 SGHRS, CDR2 YFSETQ. The CDR3 protein is CASSRLTGAEEAFF. The CDR3 region has the DNA TGCGCCAGCAGCCGGTTGACCGGAGCTGAGGAAGCTTTCTTT.

The genes are TRBV10-3 and TRBJ1-1, with a tentative D call TRBD1 (5 bases). Trimming took off 3 bases at V and 4 bases at J, with 15 bases between the two ends. Germline assignment: CDR1 ENHRY and CDR2 SYGVKD. CDR3 length: 15 amino acids. CDR3 residues: CAISDGGKLVTEAFF. The CDR3 DNA sequence: TGTGCCATCAGTGACGGGGGGAAGTTGGTCACTGAAGCTTTCTTT.

The chain carries TRBV27 and TRBJ2-3; D may be TRBD2 (6 bases). This CDR3 is 16 amino acids long. CDR1 and CDR2 (germline): MNHEY, SMNVEV (reference sequence). V was shortened by 6 bases and J by 0 bases, with 16 bases between the two germline ends. The CDR3 sequence: CASSLRWRGSTDTQYF. As DNA, the CDR3 is TGTGCCAGCAGCCTGAGATGGCGGGGAAGCACAGATACGCAGTATTTT.

This rearrangement joins TRBV5-4 to TRBJ2-5, with 11 bases identical to TRBD2. CDR1 and CDR2 (germline): SGHNT, YYREEE (reference sequence). The CDR3 contains 15 residues. Trimming at V came to 4 bases and at J to 3 bases, leaving 5 bases not matched to a gene. The CDR3 loop is CASSPMTSGKETQYF. The CDR3 nucleotides are TGTGCCAGCAGCCCGATGACTAGCGGGAAAGAGACCCAGTACTTC.

On this clone: One end of the junction fails to match germline, which may point to a read error. The rearrangement uses TRBV5-6 and TRBJ2-7; possibly TRBD2 for D (6 bases). The germline gives CDR1 SGHDT, CDR2 YYEEEE. The length of the CDR3 is 12 residues. CDR3 in amino acids: CASSFATSPRQF. Here the CDR3 DNA reads TGTGCCAGCAGCTTCGCCACTAGCCCGAGGCAATTC.

The chain carries TRBV5-5 and TRBJ2-1; 8 bases align to TRBD1. Germline-derived CDR1 and CDR2 are SGHKS and YYEKEE (reference sequence). The CDR3 has 14 residues. After removal of 4 bases from V and 6 bases from J, the junction contained 6 bases not matched to a gene. The CDR3 coding sequence is TGTGCCAGCAGCAACGACAGGGGTGGCAATGAGCAGTTCTTC. It codes for CASSNDRGGNEQFF. The full variable domain, its missing parts supplied by reference TRBV5-5 and TRBJ2-1, is DAGVTQSPTHLIKTRGQQVTLRCSPISGHKSVSWYQQVLGQGPQFIFQYYEKEERGRGNFPDRFSARQFPNYSSELNVNALLLGDSALYLCASSNDRGGNEQFFGPGTRLTVL.

A word on this clone: Germline and junction disagree at one end, which may indicate a read error. J is TRBJ1-2 and V is TRBV19; weak D call: TRBD1 (6 bases). Germline CDR1 LNHDA, CDR2 SQIVND (reference sequence). This CDR3 has 12 amino acids. In nucleotides, the CDR3 is TGTGCCAGCCGCTCCCAAATTTCGGACAGACTTTTC. This sequence encodes CASRSQISDRLF.

Here the CDR3 DNA reads TGTGCCAGCAGCTTAGAGGGAGGCAGGCCCCAGCATTTT. Protein sequence: CASSLEGGRPQHF. The chain has TRBV7-9 and TRBJ1-5; D is unclear. CDR3 length: 13 residues. V was cut by 1 base and J by 9 bases, with 10 bases left in between. Germline V gene data show CDR1 as SEHNR and CDR2 as FQNEAQ (reference sequence).

The J gene is TRBJ2-7, the V gene TRBV7-9; D is perhaps TRBD2 (5 bases). This CDR3 spans 14 amino acids. Germline V lookup: CDR1 SEHNR, CDR2 FQNEAQ (reference sequence). Deletions cut 1 base from V and 0 bases from J, with 7 bases between. CDR3 in amino acids: CASSLDGNSYEQYF. CDR3 DNA: TGTGCCAGCAGCTTAGACGGGAACTCCTACGAGCAGTACTTC.

The chain links TRBV7-8 to TRBJ2-7, with 8 nucleotides matching TRBD1. The V gene's germline CDR1 is SGHVS and CDR2 FQNEAQ. The CDR3 runs 17 residues. V was pared by 5 bases and J by 0 bases, with 12 bases of the junction left unmatched. The CDR3 here is CASSENTGGGSSYEQYF. CDR3 bases: TGTGCCAGCAGCGAAAATACAGGGGGAGGTAGCTCCTACGAGCAGTACTTC.

This chain links TRBV28 with TRBJ2-7; 8 bases map to TRBD2. The germline V gene encodes CDR1 MDHEN and CDR2 SYDVKM. Trimming removed 4 bases from V and 7 bases from J; junction bases left unmatched: 15. CDR3 length: 16 amino acids. The CDR3 sequence: CASSSPRGSRGGEQYF. CDR3 in DNA: TGTGCCAGCAGTTCTCCCCGGGGCAGCCGGGGGGGAGAGCAGTACTTC.